The rows below give T cell receptor beta chains drawn from one sample of a study of Graves' ophthalmopathy and Graves' hyperthyroidism. TCRdb fed the multiplex PCR reads into MiXCR, producing one record per CDR3 protein. Counted here are roughly 400,000 distinct CDR3 sequences, approximately 17% occurring once; the ten biggest clones make up roughly 2.4%. The material sequenced was peripheral blood. The receptors stem from an adult woman with stable Graves' hyperthyroidism. The CDR3 runs from the conserved cysteine through the conserved F or W. A D gene is named only where the DNA matches it firmly. Not every row has a clone size; where given, it reads once, few, many or a size class.

d_call	clone_size	j_call	v_call	cdr3_nt	cdr3_aa
NA	NA	TRBJ1-1	TRBV20-1	TGCAGTGCTAGCTCGGTAGGGGGAATGGGAAAGGAAGCTTTCTTT	CSASSVGGMGKEAFF
NA	many	TRBJ2-5	TRBV2	TGTGCCAGCAGTGGACGAAACTACCAAGAGACCCAGTACTTC	CASSGRNYQETQYF
TRBD2	NA	TRBJ2-2	TRBV29-1	TGCAGCGTTCCACGGGGACTAGCGGGAGGAAGCACCGGGGAGCTGTTTTTT	CSVPRGLAGGSTGELFF
TRBD1	many	TRBJ2-7	TRBV6-5	TGTGCCAGCAGTTTCACCGGGACAGGGAGTCACGAGCAGTACTTC	CASSFTGTGSHEQYF
TRBD2	few	TRBJ2-7	TRBV20-1	TGCAGTGCTAGAAACCCCGGGGCTAGCGGCCCCTACGAGCAGTACTTC	CSARNPGASGPYEQYF
TRBD1	many	TRBJ2-7	TRBV12-3/TRBV12-4	TGTGCCAGCACTCCCCAGACAGGGGTCCACGAGCAGTACTTC	CASTPQTGVHEQYF
TRBD1	NA	TRBJ2-5	TRBV20-1	TGCAGTGCTAGATCTCCGGGACAGGGGGAGACCCAGTACTTC	CSARSPGQGETQYF
TRBD1	many	TRBJ1-1	TRBV19	TGTGCCAGTAGTATCTTCGGGTCACCACTCGAAACGACGACAGGGGTGACTGAAGCTTTCTTT	CASSIFGSPLETTTGVTEAFF
NA	many	TRBJ2-5	TRBV28	TGTGCCACCTCAAGGGGCGGACGGGGAGCCCAGTACTTC	CATSRGGRGAQYF
NA	few	TRBJ1-2	TRBV28	TGTGCCAGCAGACCCCCCCCCCCAGGTTTCGGCGATGGCTACACCTTC	CASRPPPPGFGDGYTF
TRBD1	NA	TRBJ2-7	TRBV6-1	TGTGCCAGCGGACAGGGACTTTCCTACGAGCAGTACTTC	CASGQGLSYEQYF
TRBD2	many	TRBJ2-5	TRBV29-1	TGCAGCGGCCCACTAGCGGGAGGCTTCGTAGAGACCCAGTACTTC	CSGPLAGGFVETQYF
NA	many	TRBJ2-5	TRBV27	TGTGCCAGCAGTGAATACTTCCAAGAGACCCAGTACTTC	CASSEYFQETQYF
NA	many	TRBJ1-3	TRBV20-1	TGCAGTGCTGTGGGAGCCTCTGGAAACACCATATATTTT	CSAVGASGNTIYF
NA	many	TRBJ1-5	TRBV6-5	TGTGCCAGCAGTTACGGGCTGGAGGGGCAGCCCCAGCATTTT	CASSYGLEGQPQHF
NA	many	TRBJ2-2	TRBV6-2/TRBV6-3	TGTGCCAGCAGTTACGGAGACGGAACGAACACCGGGGAGCTGTTTTTT	CASSYGDGTNTGELFF
NA	NA	TRBJ1-1	TRBV29-1	TGCAGCTCGGCGAACCAAGGGAACACTGAAGCTTTCTTT	CSSANQGNTEAFF
TRBD1	many	TRBJ1-3	TRBV4-3	TGCGCCAGCAGCCCCAGGGGGAACTCTGGAAACACCATATATTTT	CASSPRGNSGNTIYF
NA	NA	TRBJ1-6	TRBV12-3/TRBV12-4	TGTGCCAGCAGTCCCGACTGGCGGCAACCCCTCCACTTT	CASSPDWRQPLHF
NA	NA	TRBJ2-5	TRBV6-5	TGTGCCAGCAGTTACTCTAGTACGGGATGGGAGACCCAGTACTTC	CASSYSSTGWETQYF
TRBD1	many	TRBJ2-3	TRBV12-3/TRBV12-4	TGTGCCAGCAGTTCGACAGGGGGCGAGGTTACGCAGTATTTT	CASSSTGGEVTQYF
NA	few	TRBJ1-1	TRBV6-5	TGTGCCAGCAGTTACTCGGGGGGGAGTGAAGCTTTCTTT	CASSYSGGSEAFF
NA	NA	TRBJ1-1	TRBV20-1	TGCAGTGAACTTGCCGTTGGCAAAGCTTTCTTT	CSELAVGKAFF
TRBD1	NA	TRBJ2-7	TRBV12-3/TRBV12-4	TGTGCCAGCGTCGACAGGGGCGACGAGCAGTACTTC	CASVDRGDEQYF
TRBD1	many	TRBJ1-1	TRBV7-2	TGTGCCAGCAGCTTACCAGGGGGCATCACTGAAGCTTTCTTT	CASSLPGGITEAFF
NA	NA	TRBJ1-2	TRBV28	TGTGCCAGCCAGGGCCAGTTCTTCAACTATGGCTACACCTTC	CASQGQFFNYGYTF
TRBD2	NA	TRBJ2-5	TRBV29-1	TGCAGCGGCCTACTAGCGGGAGGCTTCGTAGAGACCCGGTACTTC	CSGLLAGGFVETRYF
NA	NA	TRBJ1-2	TRBV12-3/TRBV12-4	TGTGCCATCAAACTCGTCGGCAGGGAAAACTATGGCTACACCTTC	CAIKLVGRENYGYTF
NA	many	TRBJ2-4	TRBV20-1	TGCAGTGCTACCTCGGGACTAGCCAAAAACATTCAGTACTTC	CSATSGLAKNIQYF
NA	many	TRBJ1-5	TRBV6-1	TGTGCCACGGTCGGGACACCCTACAATCAGCCCCAGCATTTT	CATVGTPYNQPQHF
TRBD2	NA	TRBJ2-7	TRBV30	TGTGCCTGGAGTGTAGGGTTAGCGGGAGACGGGTACGAGCAGTACTTC	CAWSVGLAGDGYEQYF
NA	many	TRBJ1-1	TRBV7-3	TGTGCCAGCAGCCCATCCCGAGGCACTGAAGCTTTCTTT	CASSPSRGTEAFF
NA	NA	TRBJ2-1	TRBV30	TGTGCCTGGAGTGTATCCAGCCCCAATGAGCAGTTCTTC	CAWSVSSPNEQFF
NA	few	TRBJ2-4	TRBV12-3/TRBV12-4	TGTGCCAGCAGTCCCTCCTACGGCAAAAACATTAAGTACTTC	CASSPSYGKNIKYF
TRBD1	few	TRBJ2-5	TRBV5-5	TGTGCCAGCAGCCGGGACAGTTTCAGACAAGAGACCCAGTACTTC	CASSRDSFRQETQYF
NA	many	TRBJ1-6	TRBV5-1	TGCGCCAGCAGCTTGGGGACCAAAGAGGATTCACCCCTCCACTTT	CASSLGTKEDSPLHF
TRBD2	many	TRBJ2-7	TRBV12-5	TGTGCTAGTGGATACGAGACGATGGGGGGGTATTACTACTACGAGCAGTACTTC	CASGYETMGGYYYYEQYF
NA	many	TRBJ2-7	TRBV30	TGTGCCTGGAGTTTCGCCGGGACCATTACCTACGAGCAGTACTTC	CAWSFAGTITYEQYF
NA	many	TRBJ1-1	TRBV6-1	TGTGCCAGCAGTGAAGCCATGAGGTACAACACTGAAGCTTTCTTT	CASSEAMRYNTEAFF
NA	NA	TRBJ1-5	TRBV28	TGTGCCAGCAGTTTGCCGATTTCGGGTCAGCCCCAGCATTTT	CASSLPISGQPQHF
TRBD2	NA	TRBJ2-2	TRBV11-2	TGTGCCGGAGGGAGGGCCGAAAGATCTGCGGGAAAGACCGGGGAGCTGTTTTTT	CAGGRAERSAGKTGELFF
NA	many	TRBJ2-4	TRBV7-8	TGTGCCAGCAGCTTAAGGGGGACGGACAAAAACATTCAGTACTTC	CASSLRGTDKNIQYF
NA	many	TRBJ1-2	TRBV15	TGTGCCACCAGCAGAGCTAGTGGGGAGGACTATGGCTACACCTTC	CATSRASGEDYGYTF
NA	many	TRBJ2-7	TRBV28	TGTGCCAGCAGTTCCACCGGGACGGGGACCTACGAGCAGTACTTC	CASSSTGTGTYEQYF
TRBD1	NA	TRBJ2-2	TRBV29-1	TGCAGCGTCCCCGGACAGGGGCGGAACACCGGGGAGCTGTTTTTT	CSVPGQGRNTGELFF
NA	many	TRBJ1-5	TRBV6-1	TGTGCCAGCAGCCGCATAAATCAGCCCCAGCATTTT	CASSRINQPQHF
NA	many	TRBJ2-5	TRBV4-1	TGCGCCAGCAGCCAAAAGCCGCACACCCAAGAGACCCAGTACTTC	CASSQKPHTQETQYF
NA	NA	TRBJ1-5	TRBV4-1	TGCGCCGGCAGCCAATTACAGGGAGCCCATCAGCCCCAGCATTTT	CAGSQLQGAHQPQHF